The clone carrying this T cell receptor (beta chain) was picked up a small number of times. Antigen unknown. This entry is derived from a study of regulatory T cells in long-lasting Graves disease. The TCR beta library used iRepertoire HTBI primers with Arm-PCR amplification of CDR3. TCRdb re-called the multiplex PCR reads with MiXCR, one entry per CDR3 protein. The table includes just over 600,000 distinct CDR3 sequences, 15% to 20% detected once. Trimming took 4 bases from V and 0 from J, leaving 12 bases between them. Germline assignment: CDR1 LGHDT and CDR2 YNNKEL (reference sequence). There are 15 residues in the CDR3. Study conclusions and caveats: Persistent disease samples used TRBV28, TRBJ1-2 and TRBJ2-5 preferentially.

The time point denotes: newly diagnosed GD, antithyroid drugs for less than 3 months. Following extraction of RNA from PBMCs, that RNA was used to make the TCR library. In each case, Graves' disease was diagnosed per American Thyroid Association guidelines. The same sample was also used in a study of T cells in Graves' hyperthyroidism and ophthalmopathy. In that study: A 13 V-J signature model discriminated ophthalmopathy versus stable hyperthyroidism.

This chain connects TRBV3-1 to TRBJ2-5, with a tentative D call TRBD1 (5 bases). This receptor was taken from a woman in her twenties or thirties with Graves disease. The source was peripheral blood mononuclear cells (PBMCs), collected at new diagnosis, from a patient treated with antithyroid drugs. Written as DNA, the CDR3 is TGTGCCAGCAGCCGGACACTTAAGTACCAAGAGACCCAGTACTTC. This translates into CASSRTLKYQETQYF.